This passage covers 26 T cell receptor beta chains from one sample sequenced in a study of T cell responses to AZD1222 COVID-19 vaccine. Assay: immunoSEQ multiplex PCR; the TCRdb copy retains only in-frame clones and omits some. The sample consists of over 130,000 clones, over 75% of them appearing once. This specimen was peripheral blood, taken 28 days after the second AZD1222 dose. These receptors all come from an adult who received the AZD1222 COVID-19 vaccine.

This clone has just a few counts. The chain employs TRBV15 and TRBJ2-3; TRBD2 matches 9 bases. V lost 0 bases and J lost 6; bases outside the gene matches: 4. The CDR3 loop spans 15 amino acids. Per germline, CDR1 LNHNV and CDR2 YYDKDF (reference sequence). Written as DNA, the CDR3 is TGTGCCACCAGCAGAGAAAGGAGCGGGGGGGATACGCAGTATTTT. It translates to CATSRERSGGDTQYF.

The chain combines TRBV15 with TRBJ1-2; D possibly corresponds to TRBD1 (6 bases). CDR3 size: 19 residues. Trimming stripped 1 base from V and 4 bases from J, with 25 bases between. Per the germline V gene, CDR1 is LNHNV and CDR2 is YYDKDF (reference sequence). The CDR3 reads CATSRGSGTGANIGYGYTF. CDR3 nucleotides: TGTGCCACCAGCAGAGGATCAGGCACGGGGGCCAACATAGGCTATGGCTACACCTTC.

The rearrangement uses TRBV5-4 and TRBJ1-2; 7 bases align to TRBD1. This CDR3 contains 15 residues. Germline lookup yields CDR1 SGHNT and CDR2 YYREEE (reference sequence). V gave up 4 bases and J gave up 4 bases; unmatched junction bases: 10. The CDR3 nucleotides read TGTGCCAGCAGCGTACCGCGGGACAGCTTCTATGGCTACACCTTC. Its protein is CASSVPRDSFYGYTF.

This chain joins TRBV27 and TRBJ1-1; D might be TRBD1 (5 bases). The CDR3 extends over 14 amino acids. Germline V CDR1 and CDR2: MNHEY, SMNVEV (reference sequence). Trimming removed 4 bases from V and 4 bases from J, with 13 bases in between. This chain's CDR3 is CASSSQGRGTEAFF. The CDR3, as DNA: TGTGCCAGCAGTTCCCAGGGAAGAGGCACTGAAGCTTTCTTT.

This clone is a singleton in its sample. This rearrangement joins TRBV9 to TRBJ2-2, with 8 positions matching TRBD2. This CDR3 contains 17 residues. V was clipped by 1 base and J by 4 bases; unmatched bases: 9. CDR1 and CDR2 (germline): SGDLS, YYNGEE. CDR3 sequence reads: CASSVRQAGVGTGELFF. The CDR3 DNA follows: TGTGCCAGCAGCGTACGGCAAGCGGGAGTTGGCACCGGGGAGCTGTTTTTT.

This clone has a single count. CDR3 nucleotides: TGCGCCAGCAGTCAATCTAGACTATTCAATCAGCCCCAGCATTTT. This sequence encodes CASSQSRLFNQPQHF. The rearrangement links TRBV23-1 to TRBJ1-5; D gene uncertain. TRBV23-1 is an ORF; its function is uncertain. The ends were cut back, 0 bases at V and 3 bases at J, with 9 bases in the middle. The CDR3 has 15 residues.

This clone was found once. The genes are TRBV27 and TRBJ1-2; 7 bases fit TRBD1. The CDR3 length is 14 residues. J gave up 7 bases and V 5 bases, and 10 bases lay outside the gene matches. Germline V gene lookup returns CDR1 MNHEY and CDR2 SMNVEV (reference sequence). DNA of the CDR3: TGTGCCAGCAGTCTATTGACAGGGAGAGGTGGCTACACCTTC. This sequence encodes CASSLLTGRGGYTF.

As DNA, the CDR3 is TGTGCCATCCGTTCCCTGAACACTGAAGCTTTCTTT. Its protein is CAIRSLNTEAFF. The chain carries TRBV10-3 and TRBJ1-1; D remains unclear. This CDR3 has 12 residues. Trimming stripped 8 bases from V and 0 bases from J, with 7 bases between. Germline V lookup: CDR1 ENHRY, CDR2 SYGVKD.

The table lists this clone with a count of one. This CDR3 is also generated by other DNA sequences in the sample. In DNA, the CDR3 is TGTGCCAGCAGCCCACTAGGCTCTGGAAACACCATATATTTT. Its protein product is CASSPLGSGNTIYF. The chain has TRBV7-9 and TRBJ1-3; D call uncertain. Per germline, CDR1 SEHNR and CDR2 FQNEAQ (reference sequence). Trimming took off 5 bases at V and 0 bases at J, with 8 bases between the two ends. The CDR3 runs to 14 residues.

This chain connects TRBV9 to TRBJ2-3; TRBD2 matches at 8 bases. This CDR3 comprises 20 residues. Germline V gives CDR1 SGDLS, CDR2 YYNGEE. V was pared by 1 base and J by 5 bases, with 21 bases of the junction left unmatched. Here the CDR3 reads CASSVRGPTRTGGEGDTQYF. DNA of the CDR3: TGTGCCAGCAGCGTAAGGGGCCCCACCCGTACGGGAGGGGAGGGAGATACGCAGTATTTT.

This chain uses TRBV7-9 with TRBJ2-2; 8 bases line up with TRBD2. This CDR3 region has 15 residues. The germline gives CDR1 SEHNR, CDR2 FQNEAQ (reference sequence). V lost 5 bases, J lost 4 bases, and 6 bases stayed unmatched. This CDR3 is CASSRPGLGTGELFF. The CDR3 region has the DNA TGTGCCAGCAGCCGCCCGGGACTAGGCACCGGGGAGCTGTTTTTT.

The CDR3 sequence is CASSLTQGGNEQFF. In nucleotides, the CDR3 is TGTGCCAGCAGCCTTACCCAGGGAGGGAATGAGCAGTTCTTC. The rearrangement uses TRBV11-2 and TRBJ2-1; 7 nucleotides match TRBD2. This CDR3 is 14 amino acids long. Germline V gives CDR1 SGHAT, CDR2 FQNNGV. Losses at the gene ends were 5 bases for V and 7 bases for J; bases not matched to a gene: 8.

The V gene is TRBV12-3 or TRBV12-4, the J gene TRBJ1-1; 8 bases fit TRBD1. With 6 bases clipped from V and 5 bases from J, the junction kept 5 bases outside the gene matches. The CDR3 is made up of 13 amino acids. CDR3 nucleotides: TGTGCCAGCAGCCCGACAGGGGAGACTGAAGCTTTCTTT. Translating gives CASSPTGETEAFF.

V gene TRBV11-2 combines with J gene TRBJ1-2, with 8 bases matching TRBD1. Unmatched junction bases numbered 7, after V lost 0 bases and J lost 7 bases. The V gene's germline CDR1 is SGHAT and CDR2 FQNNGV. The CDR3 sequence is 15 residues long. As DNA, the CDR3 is TGTGCCAGCAGCTTAGACCGGACAGGGAAGTTTGGCTACACCTTC. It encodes CASSLDRTGKFGYTF.

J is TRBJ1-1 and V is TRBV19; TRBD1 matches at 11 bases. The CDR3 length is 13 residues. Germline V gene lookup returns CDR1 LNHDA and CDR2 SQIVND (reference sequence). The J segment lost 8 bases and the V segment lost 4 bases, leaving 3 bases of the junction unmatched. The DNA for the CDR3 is TGTGCCAGTAGTACAGGACAGGGGGCAGAAGCTTTCTTT. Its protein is CASSTGQGAEAFF. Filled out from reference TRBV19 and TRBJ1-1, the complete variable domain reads DGGITQSPKYLFRKEGQNVTLSCEQNLNHDAMYWYRQDPGQGLRLIYYSQIVNDFQKGDIAEGYSVSREKKESFPLTVTSAQKNPTAFYLCASSTGQGAEAFFGQGTRLTVV.

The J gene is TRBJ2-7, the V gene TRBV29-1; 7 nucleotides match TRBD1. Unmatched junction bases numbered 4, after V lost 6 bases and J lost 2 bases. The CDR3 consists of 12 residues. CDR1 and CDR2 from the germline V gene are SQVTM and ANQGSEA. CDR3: CSVADRAYEQYF. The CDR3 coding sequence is TGCAGCGTGGCCGACAGGGCCTACGAGCAGTACTTC.

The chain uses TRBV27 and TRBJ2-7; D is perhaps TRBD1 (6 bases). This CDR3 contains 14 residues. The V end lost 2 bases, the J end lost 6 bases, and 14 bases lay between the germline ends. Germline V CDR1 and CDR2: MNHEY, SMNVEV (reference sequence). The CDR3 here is CASSLREQGPEQYF. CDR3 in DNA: TGTGCCAGCAGTTTAAGGGAACAGGGTCCCGAGCAGTACTTC.

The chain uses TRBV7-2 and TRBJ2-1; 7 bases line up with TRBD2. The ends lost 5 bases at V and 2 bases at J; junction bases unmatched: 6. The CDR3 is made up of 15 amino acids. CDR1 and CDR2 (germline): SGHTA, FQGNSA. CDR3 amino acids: CASSPGLGAYNEQFF. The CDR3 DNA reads TGTGCCAGCAGCCCCGGACTAGGAGCCTACAATGAGCAGTTCTTC.

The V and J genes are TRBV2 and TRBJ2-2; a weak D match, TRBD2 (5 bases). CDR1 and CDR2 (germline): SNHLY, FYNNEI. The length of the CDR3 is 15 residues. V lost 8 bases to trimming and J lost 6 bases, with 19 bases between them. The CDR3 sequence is CASEAGRAVSGELFF. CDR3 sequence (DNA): TGTGCCAGCGAGGCGGGCCGAGCGGTATCCGGGGAGCTGTTTTTT. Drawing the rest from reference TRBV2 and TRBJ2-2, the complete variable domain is EPEVTQTPSHQVTQMGQEVILRCVPISNHLYFYWYRQILGQKVEFLVSFYNNEISEKSEIFDDQFSVERPDGSNFTLKIRSTKLEDSAMYFCASEAGRAVSGELFFGEGSRLTVL.

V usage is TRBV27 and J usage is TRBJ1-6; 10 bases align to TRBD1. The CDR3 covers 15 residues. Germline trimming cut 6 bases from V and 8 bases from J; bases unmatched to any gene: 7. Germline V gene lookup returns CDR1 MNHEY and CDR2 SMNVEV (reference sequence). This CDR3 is CASRYLDRGHSPLHF. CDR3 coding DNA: TGTGCCAGCAGATATCTCGACAGGGGGCATTCACCCCTCCACTTT.

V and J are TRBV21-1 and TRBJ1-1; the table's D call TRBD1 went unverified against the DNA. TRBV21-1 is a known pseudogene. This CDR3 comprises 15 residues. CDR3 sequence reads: CASSKEGHENTEAFF. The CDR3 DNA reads TGTGCCAGCAGCAAAGAGGGACACGAGAACACTGAAGCTTTCTTT.

CDR3 in DNA: TGTGCCAGCAGCTCGCCGCGGGGGCGAGGGAACACTGAAGCTTTCTTT. Translation gives CASSSPRGRGNTEAFF. V is TRBV7-2 and J is TRBJ1-1; tentative D call: TRBD1 (6 bases). The CDR3 is 16 residues long. Germline assignment: CDR1 SGHTA and CDR2 FQGNSA. Trimming took 4 bases from V and 1 from J, leaving 16 bases between them.

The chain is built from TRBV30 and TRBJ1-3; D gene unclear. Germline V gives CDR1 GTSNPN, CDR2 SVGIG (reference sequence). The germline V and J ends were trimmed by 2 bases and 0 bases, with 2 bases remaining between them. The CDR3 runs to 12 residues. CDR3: CAWSTSGNTIYF. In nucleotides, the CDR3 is TGTGCCTGGAGTACCTCTGGAAACACCATATATTTT.

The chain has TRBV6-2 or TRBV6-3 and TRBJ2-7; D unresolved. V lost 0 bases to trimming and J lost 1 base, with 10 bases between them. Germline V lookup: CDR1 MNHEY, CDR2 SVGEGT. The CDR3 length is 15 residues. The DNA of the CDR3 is TGTGCCAGCAGTTACTCGCGGTTTAGATCCTACGAGCAGTACTTC. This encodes CASSYSRFRSYEQYF.

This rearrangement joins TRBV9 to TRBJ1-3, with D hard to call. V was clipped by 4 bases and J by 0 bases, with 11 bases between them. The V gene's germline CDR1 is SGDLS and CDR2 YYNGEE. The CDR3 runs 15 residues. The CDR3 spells CASSSDGRSGNTIYF. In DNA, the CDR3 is TGTGCCAGCAGCTCCGACGGCCGCTCTGGAAACACCATATATTTT. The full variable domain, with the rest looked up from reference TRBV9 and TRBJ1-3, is DSGVTQTPKHLITATGQRVTLRCSPRSGDLSVYWYQQSLDQGLQFLIQYYNGEERAKGNILERFSAQQFPDLHSELNLSSLELGDSALYFCASSSDGRSGNTIYFGEGSWLTVV.

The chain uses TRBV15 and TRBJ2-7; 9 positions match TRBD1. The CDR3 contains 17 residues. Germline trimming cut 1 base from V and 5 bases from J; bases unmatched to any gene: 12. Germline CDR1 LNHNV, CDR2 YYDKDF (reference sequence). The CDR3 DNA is TGTGCCACCAGCAGAGTCTCCGGTGGGACAGGGAGAAACGAGCAGTACTTC. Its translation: CATSRVSGGTGRNEQYF. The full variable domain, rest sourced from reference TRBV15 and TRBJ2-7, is DAMVIQNPRYQVTQFGKPVTLSCSQTLNHNVMYWYQQKSSQAPKLLFHYYDKDFNNEADTPDNFQSRRPNTSFCFLDIRSPGLGDTAMYLCATSRVSGGTGRNEQYFGPGTRLTVT.